The next 30 T cell receptor beta chains were all read from a single sample in a study of identical twins. A single record per CDR3 protein comes from TCRdb applying MiXCR to the 5' RACE reads. The repertoire has some 500,000 distinct CDR3 sequences, 9.6% of them found once; the top ten carry roughly 3%. Separately, the same data were catalogued under a study of yellow fever vaccine responses in identical twins.

The source material was PBMCs. The receptors were gathered from a woman aged 18-29 years in good health.

J is TRBJ2-5 and V is TRBV5-1; no clear D gene. V lost 0 bases, J lost 5 bases, and 8 bases lay in between. From germline, CDR1 is SGHRS and CDR2 YFSETQ. CDR3 size: 13 residues. CDR3 nucleotides: TGCGCCAGCAGCTTGGAGGGTTCGGAGACCCAGTACTTC. Translation gives CASSLEGSETQYF.

The rearrangement links TRBV2 to TRBJ2-7; D unresolved. Germline values: CDR1 SNHLY, CDR2 FYNNEI. Trimming cost V 5 bases and J 3 bases, with 11 bases left between them. The length of the CDR3 is 13 residues. The CDR3 protein is CASSFAVNYEQYF. Written as DNA, the CDR3 is TGTGCCAGCAGTTTTGCGGTTAACTACGAGCAGTACTTC. The complete variable domain, with remaining parts taken from reference TRBV2 and TRBJ2-7, reads EPEVTQTPSHQVTQMGQEVILRCVPISNHLYFYWYRQILGQKVEFLVSFYNNEISEKSEIFDDQFSVERPDGSNFTLKIRSTKLEDSAMYFCASSFAVNYEQYFGPGTRLTVT.

In its sample, this clonotype was seen many times. The rearrangement joins TRBV16 to TRBJ2-1, with 7 positions matching TRBD1. Germline V lookup: CDR1 KGHSY, CDR2 FQNENV. This CDR3 is built from 14 residues. The ends lost 2 bases at V and 4 bases at J; junction bases unmatched: 2. The CDR3 nucleotides are TGTGCCAGCAGCCAAAGGGGGCTGTACAATGAGCAGTTCTTC. This gives the protein CASSQRGLYNEQFF. The full variable domain, in which reference TRBV16 and TRBJ2-1 provide the parts outside the CDR3, is GEEVAQTPKHLVRGEGQKAKLYCAPIKGHSYVFWYQQVLKNEFKFLISFQNENVFDETGMPKERFSAKCLPNSPCSLEIQATKLEDSAVYFCASSQRGLYNEQFFGPGTRLTVL.

V is TRBV10-3 and J is TRBJ2-7, with 7 bases that match TRBD2. Germline CDR1 reads ENHRY; CDR2 reads SYGVKD. The trim removed 3 bases at V and 1 base at J, leaving 12 bases unmatched. This CDR3 has 17 amino acids. The CDR3 DNA sequence: TGTGCCATCAGTGACCGGATTGTAGCGGGTCATTCCTACGAGCAGTACTTC. Its protein product is CAISDRIVAGHSYEQYF.

This clonotype came up a few times. The chain couples TRBV2 to TRBJ2-3; 10 positions match TRBD2. The J segment lost 2 bases and the V segment lost 9 bases, leaving 8 bases of the junction unmatched. The CDR3 sequence is 15 residues long. Germline CDR1 and CDR2: SNHLY and FYNNEI. In DNA, the CDR3 is TGTGCCAGTTATCTAGCGGGGGCGATCACAGATACGCAGTATTTT. Residues: CASYLAGAITDTQYF.

This clonotype was counted between two and nine times. The rearrangement uses TRBV18 and TRBJ2-4; D gene unclear. The length of the CDR3 is 16 residues. V was clipped by 0 bases and J by 0 bases, with 9 bases between them. In germline, CDR1 is KGHSH, CDR2 LQKENI. As DNA, the CDR3 is TGTGCCAGCTCACCACCGGGCGCGCTAGCCAAAAACATTCAGTACTTC. Amino acid sequence: CASSPPGALAKNIQYF.

This clonotype was observed many times. The gene calls are TRBV4-3 and TRBJ2-7, with D perhaps TRBD2 (5 bases). The CDR3 contains 12 residues. The germline gives CDR1 LGHNA, CDR2 YSLEER. Trimming stripped 1 base from V and 5 bases from J, with 6 bases between. The CDR3 DNA reads TGCGCCAGCAGCCAAGGGGGAGACGAGCAGTACTTC. Protein: CASSQGGDEQYF.

A note on this clonotype: One end of the junction fails to match germline, which may point to a read error. The chain couples TRBV12-3 or TRBV12-4 to TRBJ2-2, with a possible D match to TRBD2 (5 bases). This CDR3 is built from 18 residues. The CDR3 sequence: CACSFGGFWETNTGELFF. The CDR3 bases are TGTGCCTGCAGTTTCGGTGGTTTTTGGGAGACCAACACCGGGGAGCTGTTTTTT.

This clonotype turned up a few times. The V call is TRBV19, the J call TRBJ2-7, with D perhaps matching TRBD2 (5 bases). CDR1 is LNHDA and CDR2 is SQIVND in the germline V gene (reference sequence). The CDR3 has 13 residues. V was trimmed by 3 bases and J by 2 bases, leaving 8 bases between them. Here the CDR3 DNA reads TGTGCCAGTAGTATGGACGGGGCCTACGAGCAGTACTTC. Translated: CASSMDGAYEQYF.

V is TRBV12-3 or TRBV12-4 and J is TRBJ2-7; TRBD1 might be the D (6 bases). The CDR3 is 14 residues long. Trimming left V 6 bases short and J 7 bases short, with 19 bases between. CDR3 in amino acids: CASRSGVALGEQYF. The CDR3 DNA is TGTGCCAGCAGGTCAGGGGTTGCCCTTGGGGAGCAGTACTTC.

This sequence joins TRBV7-2 and TRBJ2-2; TRBD1 matches 12 bases. CDR1 and CDR2 (germline): SGHTA, FQGNSA. The V segment lost 5 bases and the J segment 5 bases; nucleotides outside the gene matches: 3. The CDR3 has 15 amino acids. Here the CDR3 reads CASSTGQGATGELFF. In nucleotides, the CDR3 is TGTGCCAGCAGCACGGGACAGGGGGCGACCGGGGAGCTGTTTTTT.

The V and J genes are TRBV6-5 and TRBJ1-1, with 8 bases aligning to TRBD1. Trimming took 4 bases from V and 8 from J; bases not matched to a gene: 12. This CDR3 is 15 amino acids long. Germline V gene data show CDR1 as MNHEY and CDR2 as SVGAGI. CDR3 nucleotide sequence: TGTGCCAGCAGTTCAACAGGGGGGGTAATGCAAGAAGCTTTCTTT. Amino acids: CASSSTGGVMQEAFF.

This clonotype came up a few times. This chain links TRBV29-1 with TRBJ1-5; a weak D match, TRBD1 (5 bases). Trimming removed 5 bases at V and 3 bases at J, with 26 bases between. Germline V gene data show CDR1 as SQVTM and CDR2 as ANQGSEA. The CDR3 runs 18 residues. The CDR3 sequence is CSVRVASGGRANNQPQHF. In DNA, the CDR3 is TGCAGCGTTCGTGTGGCCAGTGGGGGGAGGGCAAACAATCAGCCCCAGCATTTT.

This clonotype has just a few counts. This chain joins TRBV6-2 or TRBV6-3 and TRBJ2-1, with 9 bases fitting TRBD1. This CDR3 comprises 18 residues. The J segment lost 7 bases and the V segment lost 5 bases, leaving 18 bases of the junction unmatched. Germline V lookup: CDR1 MNHEY, CDR2 SVGEGT. The CDR3 DNA is TGTGCCAGCAGTCCACCAAGAACCCCGGGACAGGGTGGAAATGAGCAGTTCTTC. Translating gives CASSPPRTPGQGGNEQFF.

This sequence joins TRBV5-5 and TRBJ2-5; TRBD1 matches 9 bases. Germline CDR1 SGHKS, CDR2 YYEKEE (reference sequence). The CDR3 covers 15 residues. The ends lost 3 bases at V and 7 bases at J; junction bases unmatched: 10. The DNA of the CDR3 is TGTGCCAGCAGCTCCGTCGACAGGGGGATCGGGACCCAGTACTTC. Its protein product is CASSSVDRGIGTQYF.

This clonotype has at least ten counts. The chain recombines TRBV7-9 with TRBJ2-1; D might be TRBD2 (7 bases). The CDR3 is made up of 15 amino acids. Trimming stripped 5 bases from V and 8 bases from J, with 19 bases between. Germline V gives CDR1 SEHNR, CDR2 FQNEAQ (reference sequence). The CDR3 DNA reads as TGTGCCAGCAGCCCTCGGAGGGGGGGATCCGATGAGCAGTTCTTC. Translating it yields CASSPRRGGSDEQFF. Full variable domain (outside the CDR3, taken from reference TRBV7-9 and TRBJ2-1): DTGVSQNPRHKITKRGQNVTFRCDPISEHNRLYWYRQTLGQGPEFLTYFQNEAQLEKSRLLSDRFSAERPKGSFSTLEIQRTEQGDSAMYLCASSPRRGGSDEQFFGPGTRLTVL.

The V gene is TRBV7-2, the J gene TRBJ2-7; D unresolved. Per germline, CDR1 SGHTA and CDR2 FQGNSA. The CDR3 is made up of 11 amino acids. The V end lost 6 bases, the J end lost 5 bases, and 8 bases lay between the germline ends. For the CDR3, the DNA is TGTGCCAGCAGAGGCCATAACGAGCAGTACTTC. Protein: CASRGHNEQYF.

The chain combines TRBV11-2 with TRBJ1-4; D remains ambiguous. The CDR3 totals 17 residues. Germline V gene lookup returns CDR1 SGHAT and CDR2 FQNNGV. Between the trimmed V and J ends, which lost 1 base and 0 bases, there was a span of 12 bases. This chain's CDR3 is CASSLVAPGATNEKLFF. The CDR3, as DNA: TGTGCCAGCAGCTTAGTGGCGCCGGGAGCAACTAATGAAAAACTGTTTTTT. Combining the CDR3 with reference TRBV11-2 and TRBJ1-4 gives the whole variable domain EAGVAQSPRYKIIEKRQSVAFWCNPISGHATLYWYQQILGQGPKLLIQFQNNGVVDDSQLPKDRFSAERLKGVDSTLKIQPAKLEDSAVYLCASSLVAPGATNEKLFFGSGTQLSVL.

The chain is built from TRBV6-2 or TRBV6-3 and TRBJ2-1; no reliable D call. The CDR3 totals 15 residues. CDR1 MNHEY and CDR2 SVGEGT come from the germline V gene. V lost 6 bases and J lost 2, with 14 bases in between. The CDR3 DNA reads TGTGCCAGCAGAAAAACTACTACAACCTACAATGAGCAGTTCTTC. This sequence encodes CASRKTTTTYNEQFF.

The V call is TRBV11-2, the J call TRBJ2-3, with TRBD2 matching 13 bases. Germline loops: CDR1 SGHAT, CDR2 FQNNGV. Trimming cost V 3 bases and J 5 bases; bases outside gene matches: 17. The CDR3 runs 20 residues. CDR3 sequence reads: CASSFFRPGLAGVEGDTQYF. The CDR3 nucleotides are TGTGCCAGCAGCTTCTTCCGCCCAGGACTAGCGGGGGTTGAGGGAGATACGCAGTATTTT.

The sample holds a few counts of this clonotype. The chain links TRBV2 to TRBJ2-1; TRBD2 is a possible D gene (5 bases). Trimming pared 6 bases from V and 2 bases from J, leaving 17 bases between. The CDR3 sequence is 16 residues long. Germline assignment: CDR1 SNHLY and CDR2 FYNNEI. The CDR3 sequence is CASSPGLVGTYNEQFF. As DNA, the CDR3 is TGTGCCAGCAGCCCGGGGTTGGTAGGGACCTACAATGAGCAGTTCTTC.

This clonotype has just a few counts. The chain uses TRBV5-1 and TRBJ2-1; TRBD2 matches 13 bases. CDR3 length: 16 residues. The junction had 3 bases not matched to a gene; V was cut back by 0 bases and J by 6 bases. Germline V lookup: CDR1 SGHRS, CDR2 YFSETQ. CDR3 amino acids: CASSLGTSGSANEQFF. The CDR3 DNA sequence: TGCGCCAGCAGCTTGGGGACTAGCGGGAGTGCCAATGAGCAGTTCTTC.

V and J are TRBV20-1 and TRBJ2-6, with TRBD1 matching 9 bases. This CDR3 region has 15 residues. Germline V gives CDR1 DFQATT, CDR2 SNEGSKA (reference sequence). V trimming: 6 bases; J trimming: 2 bases; junction bases outside the gene matches: 5. CDR3 region: CSAQDRGAGANVLTF. The CDR3 DNA follows: TGCAGTGCGCAGGACAGGGGCGCTGGGGCCAACGTCCTGACTTTC.

This chain uses TRBV29-1 with TRBJ1-1; D is unclear. V was clipped by 3 bases and J by 0 bases, with 8 bases between them. This CDR3 has 13 amino acids. Germline V gives CDR1 SQVTM, CDR2 ANQGSEA. CDR3: CSVEVALNTEAFF. In nucleotides, the CDR3 is TGCAGCGTTGAGGTAGCATTGAACACTGAAGCTTTCTTT.

The CDR3 loop is CSALGGYPTGSYEQYF. The CDR3 DNA reads TGCAGTGCATTGGGGGGGTATCCGACAGGCTCCTACGAGCAGTACTTC. The rearrangement uses TRBV20-1 and TRBJ2-7; the D gene is possibly TRBD2 (7 bases). Germline CDR1 reads DFQATT; CDR2 reads SNEGSKA (reference sequence). The CDR3 runs to 16 residues. Trimming left V 6 bases short and J 0 bases short, with 21 bases between.

Only a few counts were recorded for this clonotype. The gene calls are TRBV2 and TRBJ2-5; TRBD2 agrees at 9 bases. Trimming cost V 8 bases and J 2 bases; bases outside gene matches: 6. Germline CDR1 and CDR2: SNHLY and FYNNEI. The CDR3 has 14 amino acids. This CDR3 reads CASAGGVKQETQYF. DNA for the CDR3: TGTGCCAGCGCGGGGGGGGTGAAACAAGAGACCCAGTACTTC.

V is TRBV27 and J is TRBJ2-7; possibly TRBD2 for D (5 bases). The V end lost 6 bases, the J end lost 1 base, and 19 bases lay between the germline ends. The CDR3 contains 16 residues. Germline-derived CDR1 and CDR2 are MNHEY and SMNVEV (reference sequence). CDR3 sequence: CASSLGLPMVSYEQYF. The CDR3 region has the DNA TGTGCCAGCAGCCTCGGACTTCCTATGGTATCCTACGAGCAGTACTTC.

This clonotype was detected ten times or more. The CDR3 spells CASSYLHDRSSYEQYF. CDR3 DNA sequence: TGTGCCAGCAGTTATTTGCATGACAGGAGCTCCTACGAGCAGTACTTC. The J gene is TRBJ2-7, the V gene TRBV6-6; a weak D match, TRBD1 (6 bases). Per germline, CDR1 MNHNY and CDR2 SVGAGI (reference sequence). The CDR3 loop spans 16 amino acids. The V end was cut by 3 bases, the J end by 0 bases, with 15 bases between.

CDR3 loop: CASSESPGGGETQYF. The CDR3 DNA is TGTGCCAGCAGTGAAAGTCCTGGCGGGGGGGAGACCCAGTACTTC. This chain joins TRBV6-1 and TRBJ2-5; 8 nucleotides agree with TRBD2. V dropped 2 bases and J dropped 5; count of bases not matched to a gene: 7. CDR3 size: 15 residues. Germline loops: CDR1 MNHNS, CDR2 SASEGT.

The J gene is TRBJ2-1, the V gene TRBV20-1; the match to TRBD1 covers 8 bases. This CDR3 has 14 residues. CDR1 and CDR2 (germline): DFQATT, SNEGSKA (reference sequence). V trimming: 3 bases; J trimming: 7 bases; junction bases outside the gene matches: 8. CDR3 coding DNA: TGCAGTGCTAGCGGGACAGGTGGTCGGAATGAGCAGTTCTTC. It translates to CSASGTGGRNEQFF.